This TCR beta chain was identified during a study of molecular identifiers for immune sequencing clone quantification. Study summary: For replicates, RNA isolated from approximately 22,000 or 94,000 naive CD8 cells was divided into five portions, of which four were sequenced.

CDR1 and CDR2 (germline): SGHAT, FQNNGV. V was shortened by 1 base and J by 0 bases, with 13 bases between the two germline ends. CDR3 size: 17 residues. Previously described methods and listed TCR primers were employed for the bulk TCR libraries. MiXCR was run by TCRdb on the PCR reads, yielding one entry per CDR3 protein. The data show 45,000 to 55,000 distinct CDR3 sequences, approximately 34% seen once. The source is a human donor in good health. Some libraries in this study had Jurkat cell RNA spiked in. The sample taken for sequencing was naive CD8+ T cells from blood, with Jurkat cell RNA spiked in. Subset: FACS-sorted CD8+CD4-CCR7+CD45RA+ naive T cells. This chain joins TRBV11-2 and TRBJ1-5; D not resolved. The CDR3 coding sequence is TGTGCCAGCAGCTTAGTGCCAGTCCAATATAGCAATCAGCCCCAGCATTTT. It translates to CASSLVPVQYSNQPQHF.